Listed here are 11 T cell receptor beta chains from one sample, sequenced in a study of beta chain features in type 1 diabetes (dated by TCRdb to 2017 to 2018). Findings and caveats that apply to the study as a whole: Type 1 diabetes patients showed a moderate but significant shortening of TCRB CDR3 length in all four CD4+ subsets.

The protocol used for the library was the immunoSEQ multiplex PCR assay. The entire isolated RNA was reverse transcribed using the High Capacity cDNA Reverse Transcription Kit, and thus expressed TCRB transcripts were sequenced. TCRdb limited this immuneACCESS table to in-frame rearrangements with V and J called. A share of clones is missing; checked studies link under half to unresolved V genes, and the rest is unexplained. The sample table records some 250,000 clones; under 13% of these occur just once. The ten largest clones take up more than 0.015% of the sample. Antigen specificity for these receptors is unknown. Sequences were obtained from naive CD4+ T cells from blood. The cell subset or site tag for this specimen amounts to: true naive CD4+ T cells. The receptors were sampled from a man aged 30-40 years with type 1 diabetes.

The chain couples TRBV2 to TRBJ2-5; D call uncertain. Trimming left V 6 bases short and J 12 bases short, with 5 bases between. CDR1 and CDR2 from the germline V gene are SNHLY and FYNNEI. There are 8 residues in the CDR3. CDR3 residues: CASSAEYF. The CDR3 coding sequence is TGTGCCAGCAGCGCAGAGTACTTC.

The chain combines TRBV25-1 with TRBJ1-4; TRBD1 aligns across 11 bases. Germline trimming cut 7 bases from V and 9 bases from J; bases unmatched to any gene: 4. This CDR3 comprises 13 residues. Per germline, CDR1 MGHDK and CDR2 SYGVNS. Here the CDR3 DNA reads TGTGCCAGCACGGGACAGGGGGTGCAAAAACTGTTTTTT. The encoded protein is CASTGQGVQKLFF.

The rearrangement uses TRBV7-3 and TRBJ1-3; TRBD1 matches 7 bases. The germline V gene has CDR1 SGHTA and CDR2 FQGTGA. V lost 4 bases and J lost 2; bases outside the gene matches: 2. This CDR3 comprises 14 residues. This CDR3 reads CASSSGQPGNTIYF. The CDR3 bases are TGTGCCAGCAGCTCGGGACAGCCTGGAAACACCATATATTTT.

V gene TRBV25-1 combines with J gene TRBJ2-7; 10 nucleotides match TRBD1. This CDR3 has 15 residues. After removal of 9 bases from V and 3 bases from J, the junction contained 11 bases not matched to a gene. Germline-derived CDR1 and CDR2 are MGHDK and SYGVNS. CDR3 protein: CASPWGTGDIYEQYF. CDR3 nucleotides: TGTGCCAGTCCATGGGGGACAGGGGATATCTACGAGCAGTACTTC.

This chain connects TRBV25-1 to TRBJ2-6; D not certain. V lost 5 bases, J lost 1 base, and 9 bases lay in between. Germline-derived CDR1 and CDR2 are MGHDK and SYGVNS. CDR3 length equals 15 residues. CDR3: CASSLWSSGANVLTF. In DNA, the CDR3 is TGTGCCAGCAGTTTGTGGAGTTCTGGGGCCAACGTCCTGACTTTC.

V and J are TRBV2 and TRBJ1-1, with a possible D match to TRBD1 (5 bases). This CDR3 spans 14 amino acids. Germline V gene data show CDR1 as SNHLY and CDR2 as FYNNEI. V lost 2 bases to trimming and J lost 5 bases, with 12 bases between them. This chain's CDR3 is CASSERGKETEAFF. DNA of the CDR3: TGTGCCAGCAGTGAAAGGGGCAAGGAAACTGAAGCTTTCTTT.

The chain links TRBV29-1 to TRBJ1-1; D ambiguous. The CDR3 is 13 amino acids. The V gene's germline CDR1 is SQVTM and CDR2 ANQGSEA. V was pared by 7 bases and J by 4 bases, with 16 bases between. This chain's CDR3 is CSARAVGSTEAFF. Written as DNA, the CDR3 is TGCAGCGCCCGAGCTGTGGGGAGCACTGAAGCTTTCTTT.

This sequence joins TRBV7-2 and TRBJ1-5, with unresolved D. CDR1 and CDR2 from the germline V gene are SGHTA and FQGNSA. V was cut by 3 bases and J by 13 bases, with 19 bases left in between. CDR3 length: 14 residues. The CDR3 DNA is TGTGCCAGCAGCTTCCGAGGGCGGGCAGGTTATCAGCATTTT. Its protein product is CASSFRGRAGYQHF.

The gene calls are TRBV4-1 and TRBJ2-1, with 9 nucleotides matching TRBD2. The germline gives CDR1 MGHRA, CDR2 YSYEKL. Losses at the gene ends were 0 bases for V and 4 bases for J; bases not matched to a gene: 4. The CDR3 sequence is 16 residues long. As DNA, the CDR3 is TGCGCCAGCAGCCAAGAAGAAGCGGGGGGATACAATGAGCAGTTCTTC. It is translated as CASSQEEAGGYNEQFF.

The chain carries TRBV9 and TRBJ2-3, with D unresolved. Germline V lookup: CDR1 SGDLS, CDR2 YYNGEE. Trimming removed 0 bases at V and 5 bases at J, with 4 bases between. CDR3 length: 12 amino acids. The CDR3 region is CASSVGKDTQYF. As DNA, the CDR3 is TGTGCCAGCAGCGTAGGTAAAGATACGCAGTATTTT.

This clone showed up just a few times. The CDR3 spells CASSSAGIGELFF. The CDR3 DNA sequence: TGTGCCAGCAGTTCCGCAGGGATCGGGGAGCTGTTTTTT. J is TRBJ2-2 and V is TRBV28; TRBD1 might be the D (5 bases). Trimming took 4 bases from V and 7 from J, leaving 10 bases between them. This CDR3 contains 13 residues. The V gene's germline CDR1 is MDHEN and CDR2 SYDVKM.